Listed below are T cell receptor beta chains from one sample, sequenced in a study of Graves' ophthalmopathy and Graves' hyperthyroidism. TCRdb passed the multiplex PCR reads through MiXCR, listing each CDR3 protein once. The repertoire has some 250,000 distinct CDR3 sequences, around 42% of them found once; the top ten carry around half. Source material: peripheral blood. These TCRs come from an adult man with Graves' ophthalmopathy. Each CDR3 is given with its conserved first and last residue.

TRBJ1-1,TRBV15,CATGRDRGHTEAFF
TRBJ2-2,TRBV5-1,CASSIGQVNTGELFF
TRBJ1-5,TRBV19,CASSIREGGWGQPQHF
TRBJ2-5,TRBV10-1,CASSDEHSSQLDF
TRBJ2-7,TRBV7-2,CASSLGGDRVKSYF
TRBJ2-2,TRBV10-3,CAISGQGHTGELFF
TRBJ2-7,TRBV24-1,CATSDIKDRATYEQYF
TRBJ2-7,TRBV10-3,CATSKPGEPSEQYF
TRBJ2-7,TRBV7-9,CASSPRGQYEQYF
TRBJ2-7,TRBV7-2,CASSLEGVTVPPPHSYEQYF
TRBJ2-5,TRBV20-1,CSAPGLGGGGETQYF
TRBJ1-5,TRBV2,CASSVGQLHQPQHF
TRBJ2-7,TRBV10-3,CAISDPNRGDEQYF
TRBJ2-7,TRBV14,CASSQEERPRGYEQYF
TRBJ1-1,TRBV7-6,CASSLSLNTEAFF
TRBJ2-1,TRBV7-9,CASSIPGQGANEQFF
TRBJ1-6,TRBV9,CASSFRDRVLSPLHF
TRBJ2-2,TRBV7-9,CASSLGGGSTTGELFF
TRBJ1-6,TRBV12-3/TRBV12-4,CASSPQTGTRSPLHF
TRBJ2-5,TRBV29-1,CASSLTLAGGQETQYF
TRBJ2-2,TRBV24-1,CATSDPRLAGTPPSAGELFF
TRBJ1-5,TRBV24-1,CASSFWGSDRPQHF
TRBJ2-2,TRBV2,CASTSRDYPYTGELFF
TRBJ1-1,TRBV18,CASSQGENTEAFF
TRBJ1-2,TRBV15,CATSRVKGEVYGYTF
TRBJ2-7,TRBV7-2,CASGTRPGQGRYEQYF
TRBJ1-4,TRBV29-1,CSVASGGPNEKLFF
TRBJ1-1,TRBV5-6,CASSRGLAMNTEAFF
TRBJ2-2,TRBV20-1,CSSFAGGLNTGELFF
TRBJ2-2,TRBV7-6,CASSSTWVTGELFF
TRBJ1-2,TRBV2,CASSSSTGVGSGGYTF
TRBJ1-1,TRBV7-3,CASQTGVGTEAFF
TRBJ1-2,TRBV4-1,CASSQDPTGPGYTF